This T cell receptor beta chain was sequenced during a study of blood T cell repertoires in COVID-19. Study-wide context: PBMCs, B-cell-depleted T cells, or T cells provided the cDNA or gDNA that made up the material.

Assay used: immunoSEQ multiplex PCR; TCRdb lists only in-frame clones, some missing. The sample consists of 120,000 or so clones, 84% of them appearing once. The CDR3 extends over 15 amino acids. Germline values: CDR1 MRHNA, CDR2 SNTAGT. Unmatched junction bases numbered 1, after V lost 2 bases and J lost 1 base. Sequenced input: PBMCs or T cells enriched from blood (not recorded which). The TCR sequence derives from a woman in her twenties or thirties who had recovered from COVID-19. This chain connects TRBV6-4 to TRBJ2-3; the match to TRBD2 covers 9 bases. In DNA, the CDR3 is TGTGCCAGCAGTGACGCGGGGGGGGGCACAGATACGCAGTATTTT. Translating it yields CASSDAGGGTDTQYF.